This T cell receptor beta chain came from a study of blood T cell repertoires in COVID-19. The germline V gene has CDR1 LGHDT and CDR2 YNNKEL (reference sequence). Trimming removed 4 bases from V and 5 bases from J; junction bases left unmatched: 14. This CDR3 is built from 18 residues. Sequencing used immunoSEQ multiplex PCR; TCRdb keeps in-frame clones, though not all of them. The sample includes some 320,000 clones, 90% seen only once; the top ten take about 4%. The source is a woman aged 25 to 39 who had been exposed to COVID-19. The sequenced material came from PBMCs or T cells enriched from blood (not recorded which). V gene TRBV3-1 (or the pseudogene TRBV3-2) combines with J gene TRBJ2-5; 12 bases are a match to TRBD2. The CDR3 nucleotides are TGTGCCAGCAGCCCCCAGGGGGCTAGCGGGGGGGCGTGGGAGACCCAGTACTTC. This codes for CASSPQGASGGAWETQYF.